Below, 5 T cell receptor beta chains from the same sample are listed, as sequenced in a study of identifying expanded T cells in peripheral blood. TCRdb keeps only in-frame clones here, not all; method: immunoSEQ multiplex PCR. Here the sample spans roughly 81,000 clones, about four fifths being singletons. Material: blood. The receptor source for this set is a person between 18 and 70 years old in good health.

The chain has TRBV7-9 and TRBJ1-4, with 10 positions matching TRBD1. There are 14 residues in the CDR3. The ends lost 5 bases at V and 8 bases at J; junction bases unmatched: 5. Germline values: CDR1 SEHNR, CDR2 FQNEAQ (reference sequence). DNA for the CDR3: TGTGCCAGCAGCCGGGACAGGGGAGGGGAAAAACTGTTTTTT. The encoded protein is CASSRDRGGEKLFF.

The chain carries TRBV4-3 and TRBJ2-3; 8 nucleotides match TRBD2. The CDR3 consists of 17 residues. J was trimmed by 1 base and V by 0 bases; bases with no gene match: 6. CDR1 is LGHNA, CDR2 YSLEER, per germline. The DNA for the CDR3 is TGCGCCAGCAGCCAAGATTCTAAGACTAGCGGCACAGATACGCAGTATTTT. Residues: CASSQDSKTSGTDTQYF.

The chain couples TRBV9 to TRBJ1-2, with D unclear. V was cut by 5 bases and J by 6 bases, with 2 bases left in between. Germline CDR1 is SGDLS and CDR2 is YYNGEE. The CDR3 loop spans 9 amino acids. In nucleotides, the CDR3 is TGTGCCAGCAGGGATGGCTACACCTTC. It translates to CASRDGYTF.

This chain connects TRBV6-5 to TRBJ1-5; perhaps TRBD1 as D (6 bases). V dropped 5 bases and J dropped 5 bases, with 10 bases sitting between them. The CDR3 spans 13 residues. CDR1 is MNHEY, CDR2 SVGAGI, per germline. CDR3 in DNA: TGTGCCAGCAGTGGTTCAGGGGATCAGCCCCAGCATTTT. It specifies CASSGSGDQPQHF.

The gene calls are TRBV19 and TRBJ1-1; TRBD1 is a possible D gene (6 bases). The CDR3 totals 13 residues. Germline V gene sequence: CDR1 LNHDA, CDR2 SQIVND (reference sequence). The V gene lost 5 bases and the J gene lost 4 bases, with 11 bases spanning the gap. CDR3 protein: CASSSTGSTEAFF. CDR3 DNA sequence: TGTGCCAGTAGTTCAACAGGGAGCACTGAAGCTTTCTTT.